This is a list of T cell receptor beta chains from one sample in a study of technical replicates of blood from several donors. Repertoires were generated with immunoSEQ multiplex PCR, while TCRdb's copy carries only in-frame clones and drops some. There are 55,000 to 60,000 clones in the sample; around 93% occur only once, and around 4% lies in the top ten. The specimen sequenced was PBMCs. The receptors come from a human donor in good health. Some clones in this sample may be carry-over from other donors' samples. Each CDR3 is given with its conserved first and last residue.

cdr3_aa j_call v_call
CASSTEGSSGNTIYF TRBJ1-3 TRBV5-4
CASSLGDFPDTQYF TRBJ2-3 TRBV5-1
CAYIRGGPYGYTF TRBJ1-2 TRBV30
CASSLVGGPGELFF TRBJ2-2 TRBV7-9
CASSGLAGGRDTQYF TRBJ2-3 TRBV2
CASSLRLRGMDTQYF TRBJ2-3 TRBV11-3
CASSLLATGGTEAFF TRBJ1-1 TRBV5-1
CASSPGTVTYNEQFF TRBJ2-1 TRBV7-9
CASSIPGLAAISYEQYF TRBJ2-7 TRBV7-6
CASSPGGTQYF TRBJ2-3 TRBV18
CASSSRRAEETQYF TRBJ2-5 TRBV18
CASNDTPIRTANTGELFF TRBJ2-2 TRBV27
CASSPTGEGQTQYF TRBJ2-5 TRBV13
CASSRDSTYEQYF TRBJ2-7 TRBV27
CASRLIFLEPIFF TRBJ1-1 TRBV12-2
CASSFLAGAAGELFF TRBJ2-2 TRBV5-1
CASSLSGGLYEKLFF TRBJ1-4 TRBV25-1
CASRAATRGLGQYF TRBJ2-7 TRBV27
CASRARQAFEKLFF TRBJ1-4 TRBV6-5
CASSSLRRNNEQFF TRBJ2-1 TRBV11-2
CASSSAGGSGDTQYF TRBJ2-3 TRBV7-9
CASSQEAGDGYTF TRBJ1-2 TRBV4-3
CASSVGTHYGYTF TRBJ1-2 TRBV5-6
CASSFTRRKGGETQYF TRBJ2-5 TRBV7-6
CASSTRTGGNQPQHF TRBJ1-5 TRBV19
CASSSRGGGIQETQYF TRBJ2-5 TRBV5-4
CASSLNGATNEKLFF TRBJ1-4 TRBV27
CASSGGASGYNEQFF TRBJ2-1 TRBV6-6
CATSRGLAGAGEQYF TRBJ2-7 TRBV15
CAISNAGGDLNIQYF TRBJ2-4 TRBV10-3
CASSKVASGLDTQYF TRBJ2-3 TRBV21-1
CASSQDRGGVYEQYF TRBJ2-7 TRBV4-3
CASSVAQARFNEQFF TRBJ2-1 TRBV9
CASSPLTGGPDTQYF TRBJ2-3 TRBV18
CASSLRSGENEQFF TRBJ2-1 TRBV7-2
CASSLGATGGEQYF TRBJ2-7 TRBV5-1
CASRRESGAETQYF TRBJ2-5 TRBV7-2
CASSPTGTGYSEQYF TRBJ2-7 TRBV4-2
CASSLVTGESTDTQYF TRBJ2-3 TRBV4-2
CASSPRAGVYNEQFF TRBJ2-1 TRBV7-3
CASSVDVSGRVGEQFF TRBJ2-1 TRBV9
CASSPRFPVFLPNTGELFF TRBJ2-2 TRBV11-2
CACRPTANQPQHF TRBJ1-5 TRBV30
CASSGGDDPLGDYGYTF TRBJ1-2 TRBV5-6
CASAGDWPITEQFF TRBJ2-1 TRBV7-2
CATEGSGNTEAFF TRBJ1-1 TRBV10-3
CSGGRGSTEAFF TRBJ1-1 TRBV29-1
CASSYLGASSYEQYF TRBJ2-7 TRBV5-5
CASSEDRALRSPYGYTF TRBJ1-2 TRBV6-1
CASIESSGNTIYF TRBJ1-3 TRBV19